This is a list of T cell receptor beta chains from one sample in a study of T cell responses to AZD1222 COVID-19 vaccine. The protocol was immunoSEQ multiplex PCR, while the TCRdb copy is restricted to in-frame clones and leaves out a portion. Of 100,000 or so clones in the sample, approximately 91% were seen once. This material consisted of peripheral blood, taken on day 0 of AZD1222 vaccination. These receptors came from an adult in good health. CDR3s include the opening cysteine and the closing phenylalanine or tryptophan.

v_call,j_call,cdr3_aa
TRBV7-9,TRBJ1-2,CASSRQDSLYGYTF
TRBV3-1/TRBV3-2,TRBJ1-2,CASSQVGGGYTF
TRBV18,TRBJ1-5,CASSPGGTNQPQHF
TRBV28,TRBJ2-7,CASTTGAGRYEQYF
TRBV20-1,TRBJ2-1,CSASADEQFF
TRBV6-5,TRBJ2-1,CASSYGGPTNEQFF
TRBV7-9,TRBJ2-1,CASSPTQGEQFF
TRBV11-2,TRBJ1-1,CASSLDLGRAEAFF
TRBV6-1,TRBJ2-5,CASSERFSGTGDLTQYF
TRBV5-1,TRBJ2-4,CASSLGDRPDIQYF
TRBV7-2,TRBJ2-1,CASSLFPLVGDEQFF
TRBV3-1/TRBV3-2,TRBJ2-1,CASSQSTSGNGNEQFF
TRBV5-6,TRBJ2-7,CASSFRGPDEQYF
TRBV7-2,TRBJ1-5,CASSSTYQPQHF
TRBV27,TRBJ1-5,CASSPRDRVFFGNQPQHF
TRBV4-1,TRBJ1-2,CASSQSRGALIGGYTF
TRBV3-1/TRBV3-2,TRBJ2-5,CASSLSAETQYF
TRBV12-3/TRBV12-4,TRBJ2-7,CASSLNPTGQYF
TRBV6-5,TRBJ1-2,CASRPTGYGYTF
TRBV25-1,TRBJ2-6,CASSESRSSGANVLTF
TRBV12-5,TRBJ1-5,CASGLRGNQPQHF
TRBV19,TRBJ1-2,CASSSRDRGYGYTF
TRBV5-1,TRBJ2-2,CASSSQSGLLNTGELFF
TRBV5-1,TRBJ2-7,CASSLSGGSYEQYF
TRBV24-1,TRBJ2-2,CATSDGQGYTGELFF
TRBV2,TRBJ2-7,CASRGTSGDYEQYF
TRBV3-1/TRBV3-2,TRBJ2-3,CASSQGASSLSTDTQYF
TRBV15,TRBJ2-1,CATSRGLEEQFF
TRBV2,TRBJ1-3,CASLKTGAGNTIYF
TRBV3-1/TRBV3-2,TRBJ1-6,CASSQDGRIRSPLHF
TRBV5-1,TRBJ2-7,CASRVSGLTYEQYF
TRBV11-3,TRBJ1-1,CASSSTGAGGTEAFF
TRBV5-1,TRBJ2-7,CASSLGGTSGIREQYF
TRBV13,TRBJ1-1,CASSLTPNTEAFF
TRBV27,TRBJ1-5,CASSPQGDQPQHF
TRBV7-2,TRBJ1-5,CASSNRGWEPQHF
TRBV5-1,TRBJ1-2,CASSLTGQGTNYGYTF